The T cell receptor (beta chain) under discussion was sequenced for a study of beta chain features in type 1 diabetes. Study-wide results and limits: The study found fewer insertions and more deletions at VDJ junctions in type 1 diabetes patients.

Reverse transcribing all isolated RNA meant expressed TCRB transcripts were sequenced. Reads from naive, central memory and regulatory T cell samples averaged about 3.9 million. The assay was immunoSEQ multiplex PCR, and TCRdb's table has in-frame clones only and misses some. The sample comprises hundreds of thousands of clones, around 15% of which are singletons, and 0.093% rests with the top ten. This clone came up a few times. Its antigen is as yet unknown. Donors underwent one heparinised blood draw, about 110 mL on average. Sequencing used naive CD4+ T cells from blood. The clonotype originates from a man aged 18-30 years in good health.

The CDR3 reads CASSSNRGRGANVLTF. The CDR3 DNA follows: TGTGCCAGCAGCTCCAACAGGGGGCGTGGGGCCAACGTCCTGACTTTC. The gene calls are TRBV5-4 and TRBJ2-6; 9 bases map to TRBD1. There are 16 residues in the CDR3. The V segment lost 3 bases and the J segment 3 bases; nucleotides outside the gene matches: 4. Germline assignment: CDR1 SGHNT and CDR2 YYREEE (reference sequence).